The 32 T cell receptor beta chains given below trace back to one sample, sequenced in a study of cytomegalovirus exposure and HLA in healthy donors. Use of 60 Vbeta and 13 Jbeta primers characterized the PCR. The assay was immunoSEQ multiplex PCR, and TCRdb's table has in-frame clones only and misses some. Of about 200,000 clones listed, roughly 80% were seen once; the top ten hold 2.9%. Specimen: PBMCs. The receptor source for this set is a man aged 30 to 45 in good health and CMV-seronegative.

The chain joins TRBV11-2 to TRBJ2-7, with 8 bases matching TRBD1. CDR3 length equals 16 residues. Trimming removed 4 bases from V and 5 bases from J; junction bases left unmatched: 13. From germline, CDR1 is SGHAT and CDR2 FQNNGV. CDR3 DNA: TGTGCCAGCAGCTCACTCTACAGGGGGGTTGGCCACGAGCAGTACTTC. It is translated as CASSSLYRGVGHEQYF.

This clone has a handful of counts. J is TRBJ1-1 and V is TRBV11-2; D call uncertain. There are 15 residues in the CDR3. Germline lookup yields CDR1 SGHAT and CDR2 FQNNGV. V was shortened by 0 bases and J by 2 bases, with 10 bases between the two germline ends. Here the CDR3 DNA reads TGTGCCAGCAGCTTAGAGACACGGTTCAACACTGAAGCTTTCTTT. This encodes CASSLETRFNTEAFF.

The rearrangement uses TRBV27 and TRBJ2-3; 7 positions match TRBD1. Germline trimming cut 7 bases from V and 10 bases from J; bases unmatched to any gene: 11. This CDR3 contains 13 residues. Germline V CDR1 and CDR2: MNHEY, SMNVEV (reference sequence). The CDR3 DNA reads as TGTGCCAGCAAATTAAGGCAGGGGGATGCGCAGTATTTT. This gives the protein CASKLRQGDAQYF.

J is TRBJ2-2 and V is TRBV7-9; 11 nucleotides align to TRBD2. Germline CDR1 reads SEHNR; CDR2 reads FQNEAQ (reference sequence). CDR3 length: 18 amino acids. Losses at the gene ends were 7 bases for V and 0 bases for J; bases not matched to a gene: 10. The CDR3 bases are TGTGCCAGCACTCCCGGGACTAGCGGAGCTACGAACACCGGGGAGCTGTTTTTT. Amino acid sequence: CASTPGTSGATNTGELFF. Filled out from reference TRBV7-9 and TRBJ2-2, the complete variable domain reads DTGVSQNPRHKITKRGQNVTFRCDPISEHNRLYWYRQTLGQGPEFLTYFQNEAQLEKSRLLSDRFSAERPKGSFSTLEIQRTEQGDSAMYLCASTPGTSGATNTGELFFGEGSRLTVL.

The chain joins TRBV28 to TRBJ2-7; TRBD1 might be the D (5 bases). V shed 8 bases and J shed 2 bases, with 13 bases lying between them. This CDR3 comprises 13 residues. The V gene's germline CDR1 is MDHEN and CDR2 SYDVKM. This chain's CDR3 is CASGASDTYEQYF. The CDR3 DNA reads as TGTGCCAGCGGGGCCAGCGATACCTACGAGCAGTACTTC.

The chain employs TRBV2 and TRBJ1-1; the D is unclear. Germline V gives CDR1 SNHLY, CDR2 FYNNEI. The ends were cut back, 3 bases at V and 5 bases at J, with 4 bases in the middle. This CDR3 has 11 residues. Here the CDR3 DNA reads TGTGCCAGCAGTGAGGCAACTGAAGCTTTCTTT. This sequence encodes CASSEATEAFF.

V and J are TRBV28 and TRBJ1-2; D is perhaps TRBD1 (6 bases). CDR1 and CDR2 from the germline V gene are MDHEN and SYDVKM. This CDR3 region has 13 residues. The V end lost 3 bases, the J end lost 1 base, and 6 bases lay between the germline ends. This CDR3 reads CASSLDSNYGYTF. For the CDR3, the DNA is TGTGCCAGCAGTTTGGACAGTAACTATGGCTACACCTTC.

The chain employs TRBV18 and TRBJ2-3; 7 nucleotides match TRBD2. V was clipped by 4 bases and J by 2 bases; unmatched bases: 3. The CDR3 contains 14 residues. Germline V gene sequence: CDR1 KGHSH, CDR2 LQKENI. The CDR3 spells CASSQGTNTDTQYF. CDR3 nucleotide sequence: TGTGCCAGCTCACAGGGGACTAACACAGATACGCAGTATTTT.

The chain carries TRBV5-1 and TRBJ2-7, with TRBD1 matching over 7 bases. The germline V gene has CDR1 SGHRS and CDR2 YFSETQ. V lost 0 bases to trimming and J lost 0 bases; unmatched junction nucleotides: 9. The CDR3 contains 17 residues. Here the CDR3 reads CASSLGDRVPSSYEQYF. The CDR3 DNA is TGCGCCAGCAGCTTGGGAGACAGGGTCCCGAGCTCCTACGAGCAGTACTTC. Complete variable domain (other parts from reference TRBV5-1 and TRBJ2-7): KAGVTQTPRYLIKTRGQQVTLSCSPISGHRSVSWYQQTPGQGLQFLFEYFSETQRNKGNFPGRFSGRQFSNSRSEMNVSTLELGDSALYLCASSLGDRVPSSYEQYFGPGTRLTVT.

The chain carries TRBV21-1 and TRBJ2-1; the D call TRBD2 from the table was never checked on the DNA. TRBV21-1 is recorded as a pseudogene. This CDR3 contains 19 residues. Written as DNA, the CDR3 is TGTGCCAGCAGCAAAGGAGGGGGGGACACAGGGCGATTCTACAATGAGCAGTTCTTC. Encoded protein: CASSKGGGDTGRFYNEQFF.

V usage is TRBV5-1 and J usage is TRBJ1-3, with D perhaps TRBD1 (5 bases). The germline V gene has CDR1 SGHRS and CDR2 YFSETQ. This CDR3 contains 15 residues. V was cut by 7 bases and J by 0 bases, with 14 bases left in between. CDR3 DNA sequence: TGCGCCAGCTTATCCAGGGCCTACTCTGGAAACACCATATATTTT. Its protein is CASLSRAYSGNTIYF.

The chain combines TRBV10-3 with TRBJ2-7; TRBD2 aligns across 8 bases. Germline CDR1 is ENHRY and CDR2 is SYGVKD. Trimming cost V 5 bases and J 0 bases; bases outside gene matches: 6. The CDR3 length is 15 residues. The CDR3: CAISPGGGGSYEQYF. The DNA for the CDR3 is TGTGCCATCAGTCCGGGGGGGGGAGGCTCCTACGAGCAGTACTTC.

CDR3 bases: TGTGCCAGCAGCGTAGCGGGGGGGCGAGGCGGGACCCAGTACTTC. It codes for CASSVAGGRGGTQYF. The genes are TRBV9 and TRBJ2-5; TRBD2 agrees at 8 bases. CDR1 is SGDLS, CDR2 YYNGEE, per germline. Germline trimming cut 0 bases from V and 7 bases from J; bases unmatched to any gene: 8. This CDR3 contains 15 residues.

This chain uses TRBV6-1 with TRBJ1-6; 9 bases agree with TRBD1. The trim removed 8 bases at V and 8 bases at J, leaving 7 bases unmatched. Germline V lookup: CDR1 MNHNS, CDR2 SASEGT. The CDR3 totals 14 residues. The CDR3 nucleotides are TGTGCCAGCCTACAGGGGGCAAAGGATTCACCCCTCCACTTT. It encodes CASLQGAKDSPLHF.

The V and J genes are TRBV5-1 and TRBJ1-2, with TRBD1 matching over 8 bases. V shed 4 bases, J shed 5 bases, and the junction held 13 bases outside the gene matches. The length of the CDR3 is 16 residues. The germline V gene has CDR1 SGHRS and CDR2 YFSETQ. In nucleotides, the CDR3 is TGCGCCAGCAGCCAGGACAGGGCAGGGGCAAGTTATGGCTACACCTTC. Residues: CASSQDRAGASYGYTF.

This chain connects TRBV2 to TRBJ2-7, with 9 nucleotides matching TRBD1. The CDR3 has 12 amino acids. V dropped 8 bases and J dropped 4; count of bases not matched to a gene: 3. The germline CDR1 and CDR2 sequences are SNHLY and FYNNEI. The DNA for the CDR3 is TGTGCCAGCGGACAGGGGAGATACGAGCAGTACTTC. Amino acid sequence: CASGQGRYEQYF.

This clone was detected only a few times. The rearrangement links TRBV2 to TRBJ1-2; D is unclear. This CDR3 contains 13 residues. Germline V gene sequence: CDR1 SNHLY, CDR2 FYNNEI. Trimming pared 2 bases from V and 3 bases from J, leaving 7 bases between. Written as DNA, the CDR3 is TGTGCCAGCAGTGAAAACACCGACTATGGCTACACCTTC. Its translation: CASSENTDYGYTF.

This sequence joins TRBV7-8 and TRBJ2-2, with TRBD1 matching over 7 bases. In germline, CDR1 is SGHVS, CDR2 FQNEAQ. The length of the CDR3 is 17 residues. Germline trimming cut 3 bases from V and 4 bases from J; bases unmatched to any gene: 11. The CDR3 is CASSFKSTPGGTGELFF. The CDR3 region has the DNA TGTGCCAGCAGCTTTAAGTCCACGCCAGGGGGCACCGGGGAGCTGTTTTTT.

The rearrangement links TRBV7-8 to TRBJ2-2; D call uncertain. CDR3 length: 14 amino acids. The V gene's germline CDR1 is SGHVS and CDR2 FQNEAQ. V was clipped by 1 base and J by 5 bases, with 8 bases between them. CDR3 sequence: CASSLVAGTGELFF. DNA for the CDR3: TGTGCCAGCAGCTTAGTTGCCGGGACCGGGGAGCTGTTTTTT. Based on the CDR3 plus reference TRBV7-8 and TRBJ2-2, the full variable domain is GAGVSQSPRYKVAKRGQDVALRCDPISGHVSLFWYQQALGQGPEFLTYFQNEAQLDKSGLPSDRFFAERPEGSVSTLKIQRTQQEDSAVYLCASSLVAGTGELFFGEGSRLTVL.

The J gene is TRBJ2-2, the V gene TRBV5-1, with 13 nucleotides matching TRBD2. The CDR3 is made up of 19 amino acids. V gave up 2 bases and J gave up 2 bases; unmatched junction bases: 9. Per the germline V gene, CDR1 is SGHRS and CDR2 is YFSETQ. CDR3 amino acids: CASSFTTSGGPSNTGELFF. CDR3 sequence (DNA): TGCGCCAGCAGCTTTACGACTAGCGGGGGGCCATCCAACACCGGGGAGCTGTTTTTT.

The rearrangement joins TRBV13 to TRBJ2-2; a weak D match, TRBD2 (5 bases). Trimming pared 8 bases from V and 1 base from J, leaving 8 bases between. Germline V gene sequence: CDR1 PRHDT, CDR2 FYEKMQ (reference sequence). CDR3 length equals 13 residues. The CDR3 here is CASRAGNTGELFF. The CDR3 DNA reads TGTGCCAGCCGTGCGGGGAACACCGGGGAGCTGTTTTTT.

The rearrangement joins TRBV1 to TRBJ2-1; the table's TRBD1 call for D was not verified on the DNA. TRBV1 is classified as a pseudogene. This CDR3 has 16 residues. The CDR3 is CTSPTPGQGYYNEQFF. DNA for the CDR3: TGCACCAGCCCCACCCCGGGACAGGGGTACTACAATGAGCAGTTCTTC.

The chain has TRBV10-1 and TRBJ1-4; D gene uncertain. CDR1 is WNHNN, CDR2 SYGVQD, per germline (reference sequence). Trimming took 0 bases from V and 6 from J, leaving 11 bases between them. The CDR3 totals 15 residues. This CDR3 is CASSESRGPDEKLFF. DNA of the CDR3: TGCGCCAGCAGTGAGTCCCGGGGTCCGGATGAAAAACTGTTTTTT.

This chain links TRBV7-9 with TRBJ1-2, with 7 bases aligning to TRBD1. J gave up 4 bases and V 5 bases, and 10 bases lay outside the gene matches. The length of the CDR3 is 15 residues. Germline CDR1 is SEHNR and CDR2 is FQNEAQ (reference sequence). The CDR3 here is CASSAGTASFYGYTF. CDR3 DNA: TGTGCCAGCAGCGCCGGGACAGCTAGTTTCTATGGCTACACCTTC.

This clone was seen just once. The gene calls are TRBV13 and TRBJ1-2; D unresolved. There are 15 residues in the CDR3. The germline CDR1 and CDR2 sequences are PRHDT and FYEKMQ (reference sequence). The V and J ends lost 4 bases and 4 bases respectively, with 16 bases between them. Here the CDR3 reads CASSSRRGFLYGYTF. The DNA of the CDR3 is TGTGCCAGCAGCTCTCGTCGGGGTTTCCTCTATGGCTACACCTTC.

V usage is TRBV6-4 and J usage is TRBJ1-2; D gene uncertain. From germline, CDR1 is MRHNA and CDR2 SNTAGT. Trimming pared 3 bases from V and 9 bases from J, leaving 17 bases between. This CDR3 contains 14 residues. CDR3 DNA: TGTGCCAGCAGTGAGAAAGGTGTTACGGGAAGCTACACCTTC. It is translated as CASSEKGVTGSYTF.

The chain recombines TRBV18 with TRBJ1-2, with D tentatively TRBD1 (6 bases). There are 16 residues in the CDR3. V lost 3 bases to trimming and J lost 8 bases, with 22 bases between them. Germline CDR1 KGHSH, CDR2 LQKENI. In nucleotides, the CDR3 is TGTGCCAGCTCACCGCCCACCGGGGGGCCCCATTACGGCTACACCTTC. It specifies CASSPPTGGPHYGYTF.

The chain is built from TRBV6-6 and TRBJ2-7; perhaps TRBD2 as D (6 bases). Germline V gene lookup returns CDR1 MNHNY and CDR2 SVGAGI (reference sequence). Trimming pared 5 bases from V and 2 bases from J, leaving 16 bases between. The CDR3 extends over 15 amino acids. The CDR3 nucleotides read TGTGCCAGCAGTACCCGGGAGATTTTCACCTACGAGCAGTACTTC. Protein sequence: CASSTREIFTYEQYF.

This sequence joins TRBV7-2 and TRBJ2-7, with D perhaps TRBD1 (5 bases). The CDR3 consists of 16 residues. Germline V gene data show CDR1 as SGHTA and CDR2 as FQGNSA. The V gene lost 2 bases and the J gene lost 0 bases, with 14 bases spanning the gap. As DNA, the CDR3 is TGTGCCAGCAGCTTACTCCACGACAGCTCCTCCTACGAGCAGTACTTC. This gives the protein CASSLLHDSSSYEQYF.

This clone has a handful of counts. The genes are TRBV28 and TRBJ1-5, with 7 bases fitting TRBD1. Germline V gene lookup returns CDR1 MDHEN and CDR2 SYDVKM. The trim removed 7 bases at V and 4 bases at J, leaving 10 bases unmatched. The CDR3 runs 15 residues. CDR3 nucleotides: TGTGCCAGCATTCCGACAGGGACTGGAAATCAGCCCCAGCATTTT. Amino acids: CASIPTGTGNQPQHF.

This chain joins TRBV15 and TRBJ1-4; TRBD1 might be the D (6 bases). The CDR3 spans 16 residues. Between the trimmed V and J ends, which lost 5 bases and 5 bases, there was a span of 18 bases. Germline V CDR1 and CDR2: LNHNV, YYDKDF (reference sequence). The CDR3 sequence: CATSGSGGQLNEKLFF. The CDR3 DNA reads TGTGCCACCAGCGGCTCCGGGGGGCAGTTAAATGAAAAACTGTTTTTT.

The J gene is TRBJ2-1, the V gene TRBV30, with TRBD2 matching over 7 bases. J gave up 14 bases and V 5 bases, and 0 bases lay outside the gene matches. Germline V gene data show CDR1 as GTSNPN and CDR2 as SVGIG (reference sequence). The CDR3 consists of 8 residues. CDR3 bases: TGTGCCTGGGGGGGGGAGTTCTTC. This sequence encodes CAWGGEFF.